The rows below give T cell receptor beta chains drawn from one sample of a study of regulatory T cells in long-lasting Graves disease. One entry per CDR3 protein results from TCRdb running MiXCR on the multiplex PCR reads. Of about 540,000 distinct CDR3 sequences in the sample, less than 15% were seen once. These data also featured in a second study, about T cells in Graves' hyperthyroidism and ophthalmopathy.

The sample in question was peripheral blood mononuclear cells (PBMCs), obtained at new diagnosis, from a patient treated with antithyroid drugs. The receptors were gathered from a man under 40 with Graves disease. Each CDR3 is given without its conserved first and last residue.

CDR3aa	j_gene	v_gene
AIADTYNEQF	TRBJ2-1	TRBV19
AWSNRRDEAF	TRBJ1-1	TRBV30
SGFGVSTDTQY	TRBJ2-3	TRBV20-1
ATSRDTGATSTDTQY	TRBJ2-3	TRBV15
SARGAAGTQY	TRBJ2-3	TRBV20-1
ASSLISSTDTQY	TRBJ2-3	TRBV7-2
ASRPRGQGVEQY	TRBJ2-7	TRBV4-1
AWSVRRGAF	TRBJ1-1	TRBV30
ASSLRTSRTDTQY	TRBJ2-3	TRBV5-1
SARSPLAETGDTQY	TRBJ2-3	TRBV20-1
ASSFARVNTEAF	TRBJ1-1	TRBV27
SAPGGAGTYEQY	TRBJ2-7	TRBV20-1
ASTPDYGNEKLF	TRBJ1-4	TRBV19
ASSTTGPSTDTQY	TRBJ2-3	TRBV27
ASRRAWESKNIQY	TRBJ2-4	TRBV2
ASNSGGETQY	TRBJ2-5	TRBV3-1
ASSAGLRTGELF	TRBJ2-2	TRBV11-2
ASSIWTSGRLPSYNEQF	TRBJ2-1	TRBV28
ASSARVWGDEQY	TRBJ2-7	TRBV9
ASSEGGTGRTGELF	TRBJ2-2	TRBV10-1
AISESSGLNQPQH	TRBJ1-5	TRBV10-3
ASTTGKDNEQF	TRBJ2-1	TRBV11-3
ASSSLMDTYNEQF	TRBJ2-1	TRBV27
ASSIGGQSGELF	TRBJ2-2	TRBV19
SARVAEETQY	TRBJ2-5	TRBV20-1
ASGLMGLAGKISYEQY	TRBJ2-7	TRBV12-5
ASTPFYNEQF	TRBJ2-1	TRBV12-3/TRBV12-4
ASSRGHPNTEAF	TRBJ1-1	TRBV7-9
ASSFTGNEQY	TRBJ2-7	TRBV12-3/TRBV12-4
SASVGMNTEAF	TRBJ1-1	TRBV20-1
ASSWLLRTGESEAF	TRBJ1-1	TRBV2
SAISTEYTEAF	TRBJ1-1	TRBV20-1
ASSPAGINEKLF	TRBJ1-4	TRBV28
ATGRGQGVETQY	TRBJ2-5	TRBV24-1
ASTRVLNYNEQF	TRBJ2-1	TRBV5-6
ASSYQGVFNSPLH	TRBJ1-6	TRBV27
ASSLISRGDEQF	TRBJ2-1	TRBV7-3
ASTLGVLAKNIQY	TRBJ2-4	TRBV12-3/TRBV12-4
ASSQDGGNNYGYT	TRBJ1-2	TRBV3-1
ASHDRDPKNYGYT	TRBJ1-2	TRBV6-1
ASSLVTVGSGNTIY	TRBJ1-3	TRBV5-1
ASSSGLAGYKDGDSTDTQY	TRBJ2-3	TRBV28
ASSQEAGRLAGDEQF	TRBJ2-1	TRBV4-1
ASSTGDRGNTEAF	TRBJ1-1	TRBV19
ASRGTSGLYNEQF	TRBJ2-1	TRBV2
ASSPRVGDRGYT	TRBJ1-2	TRBV13
ASSLAGGRWGAYEQY	TRBJ2-7	TRBV7-2
ASSDGTGANGEQY	TRBJ2-7	TRBV2
ASSEAGGARGHT	TRBJ1-2	TRBV6-1